These T cell receptor beta chains were read from a single sample in a study of blood T cell repertoires in COVID-19. TCRdb's table, derived via immunoSEQ multiplex PCR, lists solely in-frame clones and lacks some. The sample yields over 100,000 clones, roughly four fifths seen once. Sequencing input: peripheral blood. The receptor set was obtained from a man in his fifties or sixties with acute or convalescent COVID-19. The CDR3 runs from the conserved cysteine through the conserved F or W. The order of the fields is clone size, D gene, J gene, V gene, CDR3 DNA, CDR3 protein. The D gene is left open where the match is weak. Size values are once, few and many counts, or a class for expanded clones, and some rows have none.

.	TRBD1	TRBJ1-1	TRBV5-1	TGCGCCAGCAGCTTCCAGGGACAGGGGAACACTGAAGCTTTCTTT	CASSFQGQGNTEAFF
.	TRBD2	TRBJ2-7	TRBV14	TGTGCCAGCAGCCAAGCACTAGCGGGAGGGTGGATCTCCTACGAGCAGTACTTC	CASSQALAGGWISYEQYF
.	TRBD1	TRBJ1-6	TRBV6-4	TGTGCCAGCAGAGCCGACAGGGTAAGTTCACCCCTCCACTTT	CASRADRVSSPLHF
many	.	TRBJ2-2	TRBV6-5	TGTGCCAGCAGTTACGCAGTACCAGGGATCACCGGGGAGCTGTTTTTT	CASSYAVPGITGELFF
.	TRBD1	TRBJ2-7	TRBV5-4	TGTGCCAGCAAGCCAGGGACAGGGGGCGATGGGGAGCAGTACTTC	CASKPGTGGDGEQYF
.	TRBD2	TRBJ2-1	TRBV10-1	TGCGCCAGCAGTGACCTAACTAGCGGGAAAGTTTTAGATGAGCAGTTCTTC	CASSDLTSGKVLDEQFF
.	.	TRBJ2-7	TRBV19	TGTGCCACCTCATCCCAAGGGGGTCCTCCCTGGTACGAGCAGTACTTC	CATSSQGGPPWYEQYF
once	TRBD2	TRBJ2-5	TRBV7-6	TGTGCCAGCAGCTCTGGGACTAGCGGGTACCAAGAGACCCAGTACTTC	CASSSGTSGYQETQYF
.	.	TRBJ1-1	TRBV28	TGTGCCAGCACCTTACTCGGGGGGAACACTGAAGCTTTCTTT	CASTLLGGNTEAFF
.	.	TRBJ1-6	TRBV6-5	TGTGCTAGTGAAAACAGCAGATATAATTCACCCCTCCACTTT	CASENSRYNSPLHF
.	TRBD2	TRBJ2-1	TRBV10-3	TGTGCCATCAGTGAGCTAGCGGGGGCCCTACAGTTCTTC	CAISELAGALQFF
.	TRBD1	TRBJ1-5	TRBV27	TGTGCCAGCGGCCCCAGGGGGCGCGGGAATCAGCCCCAGCATTTT	CASGPRGRGNQPQHF
.	TRBD1	TRBJ1-2	TRBV30	TGTGCCTGGAGTCGGGACAGGCCCTATGGCTACACCTTC	CAWSRDRPYGYTF
.	.	TRBJ2-7	TRBV15	TGTGCCACCAGCAGAGGACAGCTTTCCTACGAGCAGTACTTC	CATSRGQLSYEQYF
.	.	TRBJ2-7	TRBV7-2	TGTGCCAGCAGCTTGCAGGGGTGGGGTGGGGTCGGCGAGCAGTACTTC	CASSLQGWGGVGEQYF
.	TRBD1	TRBJ1-1	TRBV4-3	TGCGCCAGCAGCCAGACAGGGGATCGGAACACTGAAGCTTTCTTT	CASSQTGDRNTEAFF
.	TRBD1	TRBJ2-1	TRBV6-4	TGTGCCAGCAGTGTGACATCCCCGGACAGGGTAGGGTCTAATGAGCAGTTCTTC	CASSVTSPDRVGSNEQFF
.	TRBD1	TRBJ1-2	TRBV6-1	TGTGCCAGCAGTGAGACCCAAAGGACAGGGCTTCTCTATGGCTACACCTTC	CASSETQRTGLLYGYTF
once	.	TRBJ2-7	TRBV7-2	TGTGCCAGCATGGGCCGAGGGCCCTACGAGCAGTACTTC	CASMGRGPYEQYF
.	.	TRBJ1-2	TRBV5-1	TGCGCCAGCAGCTTGGTAGCGGAGTATGGCTACACCTTC	CASSLVAEYGYTF
.	.	TRBJ1-6	TRBV5-1	TGCGCCAGCAGCTTGAGCAGGGGCGGATTTAATTCACCCCTCCACTTT	CASSLSRGGFNSPLHF
.	.	TRBJ2-7	TRBV5-4	TGTGCCAGCAGCTGGCGGACAGACTACGAGCAGTACTTC	CASSWRTDYEQYF
.	TRBD1	TRBJ1-5	TRBV7-9	TGTGCCAGCAGTCGGGACAGGGACTATCAGCCCCAGCATTTT	CASSRDRDYQPQHF
.	TRBD2	TRBJ2-2	TRBV5-4	TGTGCCAGCAGCTTGGGTCAGCGGGAGGGCCCCACCGGGGAGCTGTTTTTT	CASSLGQREGPTGELFF
few	TRBD2	TRBJ2-1	TRBV9	TGTGCCAGCAGCGCCGGACTAGCGGGCTCCTACAATGAGCAGTTCTTC	CASSAGLAGSYNEQFF
.	.	TRBJ1-4	TRBV19	TGTGCCAGTAGTATCCCTTCCGGACACGCAACTAATGAAAAACTGTTTTTT	CASSIPSGHATNEKLFF
.	TRBD1	TRBJ1-1	TRBV7-3	TGTGCCAGCAGCCCGGGACAGGGGAGAACTGAAGCTTTCTTT	CASSPGQGRTEAFF
.	.	TRBJ2-1	TRBV19	TGTGCCAGTAAGGGAGACAATGAGCAGTTCTTC	CASKGDNEQFF
.	.	TRBJ1-4	TRBV15	TGTGCCACCAGCAGAGATCGAGGGAAAGTTGCAACTAATGAAAAACTGTTTTTT	CATSRDRGKVATNEKLFF
once	.	TRBJ2-1	TRBV6-5	TGTGCCAGCAGTTACGGTGGGGGGAGAGGTGAGCAGTTCTTC	CASSYGGGRGEQFF
.	.	TRBJ2-2	TRBV4-2	TGTGCCAGCAGCCAAGTTCAGGGTGAGGTCACCGGGGAGCTGTTTTTT	CASSQVQGEVTGELFF
.	TRBD1	TRBJ1-1	TRBV5-1	TGCGCCAGCAGCTCGACAGGGGGTAACACTGAAGCTTTCTTT	CASSSTGGNTEAFF
once	TRBD2	TRBJ2-1	TRBV5-6	TGTGCCAGCAGAACCCAGACTAGCGGGAGTTGGAATGAGCAGTTCTTC	CASRTQTSGSWNEQFF
few	.	TRBJ2-7	TRBV19	TGTGCCAGTAGTATAGCCAGGGGTCACTCCTACGAGCAGTACTTC	CASSIARGHSYEQYF
.	.	TRBJ2-3	TRBV28	TGTGCCAGCAGTCCAAACACAGATACGCAGTATTTT	CASSPNTDTQYF
.	TRBD1	TRBJ1-1	TRBV28	TGTGCCAGCACCGCCACCAGGGGGACAGGGGGCAGTGCTTTCTTT	CASTATRGTGGSAFF
.	.	TRBJ1-1	TRBV19	TGTGCCAGTAGTACCCTACCCGGACAGTCGAACACTGAAGCTTTCTTT	CASSTLPGQSNTEAFF
.	TRBD1	TRBJ1-5	TRBV5-5	TGTGCCAGCAGCCTCTCCGGGACAGGGACCCTTTATAGCAATCAGCCCCAGCATTTT	CASSLSGTGTLYSNQPQHF
.	TRBD1	TRBJ1-1	TRBV29-1	TGCAGCGCCGGACAGGGAATGAACACTGAAGCTTTCTTT	CSAGQGMNTEAFF
.	TRBD2	TRBJ2-1	TRBV7-2	TGTGCCAGCAGCTTAGGGACTAGCGGAGTACCCTACAATGAGCAGTTCTTC	CASSLGTSGVPYNEQFF
.	TRBD1	TRBJ1-1	TRBV28	TGTGCCAGCAGTTTACCACTCGGAGGGGGCGACGACACTGAAGCTTTCTTT	CASSLPLGGGDDTEAFF
.	.	TRBJ2-1	TRBV5-1	TGCGCCAGCAGCTTTATAAGTGGAGGACAGATTTACAATGAGCAGTTCTTC	CASSFISGGQIYNEQFF
.	TRBD2	TRBJ2-1	TRBV7-9	TGTGCCAGCAGCTTAGGACTAGCAAATGAGCAGTTCTTC	CASSLGLANEQFF
.	TRBD1	TRBJ1-2	TRBV27	TGTGCCAGCAGTTTAACAGGGGGCTATGGCTACACCTTC	CASSLTGGYGYTF
.	.	TRBJ2-7	TRBV29-1	TGCAGCGTTTCCGGGGAGGGGGGGTTTGACTCCTACGAGCAGTACTTC	CSVSGEGGFDSYEQYF
once	TRBD1	TRBJ1-1	TRBV19	TGTGCCAGTAGTAAGGGACAGGGGATCGGCACTGAAGCTTTCTTT	CASSKGQGIGTEAFF
.	.	TRBJ1-2	TRBV2	TGTGCCAGCAGTGAAGTTGGAGCCTTCCGGGGCTACACCTTC	CASSEVGAFRGYTF
.	TRBD2	TRBJ2-3	TRBV19	TGTGCCAGTAGTATTTTGAGAGGAGGGACTAGTCACCGAACGCAGTATTTT	CASSILRGGTSHRTQYF
.	TRBD1	TRBJ1-1	TRBV18	TGTGCCAGCTCACCACGGACAGGGACTGAAGCTTTCTTT	CASSPRTGTEAFF
.	TRBD2	TRBJ2-1	TRBV11-2	TGTGCCAGCACCCCCTGGGCGGGGGTCTACAATGAGCAGTTCTTC	CASTPWAGVYNEQFF
once	TRBD2	TRBJ2-1	TRBV19	TGTGCCAGTAGTGAGCGGGGGGGCTCCTACAATGAGCAGTTCTTC	CASSERGGSYNEQFF
.	.	TRBJ1-3	TRBV2	TGTGCCAGCAGTCCGAGGGGGGGCTCTGGAAACACCATATATTTT	CASSPRGGSGNTIYF
.	.	TRBJ1-4	TRBV20-1	TGCAGTGCTAGTGAGACTGGAAAACTGTTTTTT	CSASETGKLFF
.	.	TRBJ2-7	TRBV7-8	TGTGCCAGCAGACCCCATTTGGGAGGACAGTACTTC	CASRPHLGGQYF